The sequence of this T cell receptor (beta chain) was determined in a study of T cell changes during pregnancy in multiple sclerosis (dated by TCRdb to between 2018 and 2021). As for the study more broadly: The study looked at changes in the T cell repertoire across pregnancy in women with multiple sclerosis.

Points on this clone: The target of this receptor is not known. No base quality values were provided; no much bigger clone lies one nucleotide off.

Cut back by 3 bases and 7 bases, the V and J ends lie 22 bases apart. Measured from the cysteine to the phenylalanine, the CDR3 is 16 residues long. This entry keeps only the CDR3 DNA: 48 bases, framed from base 1. The germline V gene supplies CDR1 MGHRA and CDR2 YSYEKL. To prepare the library, the immunoSEQ multiplex PCR assay was applied. In TCRdb, the immuneACCESS table is reduced to in-frame sequences with V and J assigned. These tables do not hold every clone; where another copy was compared, an unresolved V gene accounts for under half, and the others remain unexplained. The sample data list about 68,000 clones, and just over 90% of these were observed just once. The biggest ten clones account for roughly 1.3% of the sample.

The rearrangement joined TRBV4-1 to TRBJ2-7; TRBD1 is perhaps the D gene, given 6 matching bases. The sequencing used peripheral blood, collected in the second trimester of pregnancy. The sequence derives from a female donor in good health, enrolled as a control in a pregnancy study. At the DNA level, the sequence is TGCGCCAGCAGCCAGACGCCTCGGGGCAGGGGAAGGGAGCAGTACTTC. The translation is CASSQTPRGRGREQYF.